One and the same sample provided the 30 T cell receptor beta chains below, sequenced in a study of T-cell reconstitution after alpha-beta-depleted transplantation in children. Unique molecular identifiers were incorporated into the prepared TCRbeta library. MiXCR, run by TCRdb on the PCR reads, gives a single entry per CDR3 protein. The table records 200,000 to 300,000 distinct CDR3 sequences, under 30% of them present only once. Source: PBMCs, taken before TCRalphabeta/CD19-depleted stem cell transplant. All receptors derive from a girl aged 2-10 years with Fanconi anemia, due to receive a stem cell transplant.

In its sample, this clonotype was seen a few times. This chain connects TRBV25-1 to TRBJ2-7, with 11 positions matching TRBD2. CDR3 length: 16 amino acids. V lost 5 bases to trimming and J lost 3 bases; unmatched junction nucleotides: 9. Germline CDR1 is MGHDK and CDR2 is SYGVNS. CDR3 region: CASSRLAGGPFYEQYF. For the CDR3, the DNA is TGTGCCAGCAGTCGGCTAGCGGGGGGCCCATTCTACGAGCAGTACTTC.

The table lists this clonotype with a few counts. This chain links TRBV5-6 with TRBJ2-1; 9 bases fit TRBD2. Germline CDR1 and CDR2: SGHDT and YYEEEE. CDR3 length: 15 residues. The V and J ends lost 0 bases and 5 bases, in that order; junction bases with no gene match: 3. The CDR3 region is CASSLGTSENNEQFF. DNA of the CDR3: TGTGCCAGCAGCTTGGGGACTAGCGAAAACAATGAGCAGTTCTTC.

Ten or more counts support this clonotype. The V and J genes are TRBV24-1 and TRBJ1-1, with 8 bases that match TRBD1. The V segment lost 2 bases and the J segment 0 bases; nucleotides outside the gene matches: 1. The CDR3 extends over 15 amino acids. Germline lookup yields CDR1 KGHDR and CDR2 SFDVKD. The CDR3 spells CATSDSTGVNTEAFF. The DNA of the CDR3 is TGTGCCACCAGTGATTCGACAGGGGTGAACACTGAAGCTTTCTTT.

This clonotype was seen ten or more times. The chain couples TRBV30 to TRBJ1-5; D possibly corresponds to TRBD1 (6 bases). This CDR3 has 14 residues. Looked up from germline, CDR1 is GTSNPN and CDR2 is SVGIG (reference sequence). The V end was cut by 0 bases, the J end by 5 bases, with 11 bases between. The CDR3 DNA reads as TGTGCCTGGAGTGTCCAGGGGCTGGATCAGCCCCAGCATTTT. It specifies CAWSVQGLDQPQHF. The full variable domain, its missing parts supplied by reference TRBV30 and TRBJ1-5, is SQTIHQWPATLVQPVGSPLSLECTVEGTSNPNLYWYRQAAGRGLQLLFYSVGIGQISSEVPQNLSASRPQDRQFILSSKKLLLSDSGFYLCAWSVQGLDQPQHFGDGTRLSIL.

This clonotype was detected once. The chain joins TRBV29-1 to TRBJ1-3; 9 bases map to TRBD1. CDR1 is SQVTM, CDR2 ANQGSEA, per germline. V dropped 7 bases and J dropped 4; count of bases not matched to a gene: 11. The CDR3 loop spans 15 amino acids. Written as DNA, the CDR3 is TGCAGCGCAATTAAACAGGGGGCACAAGGAAACACCATATATTTT. This encodes CSAIKQGAQGNTIYF.

In DNA form, the CDR3 reads TGCAGCGTTGCCGTTCAGGGGGCAGTCAAAAACATTCAGTACTTC. This codes for CSVAVQGAVKNIQYF. The chain is built from TRBV29-1 and TRBJ2-4; 8 positions agree with TRBD1. The V and J ends lost 4 bases and 3 bases, in that order; junction bases with no gene match: 8. This CDR3 has 15 residues. The germline V gene has CDR1 SQVTM and CDR2 ANQGSEA.

This clonotype was observed many times. The chain employs TRBV12-3 or TRBV12-4 and TRBJ1-5; 7 bases are a match to TRBD1. Trimming cost V 2 bases and J 5 bases; bases outside gene matches: 6. This CDR3 region has 15 residues. The CDR3 DNA reads TGTGCCAGCAGTTTAAGTTCAGGGGGACATCAGCCCCAGCATTTT. It is translated as CASSLSSGGHQPQHF.

J is TRBJ2-5 and V is TRBV28; D unclear. Germline loops: CDR1 MDHEN, CDR2 SYDVKM. There are 13 residues in the CDR3. V lost 3 bases and J 5 bases, leaving 10 bases between the germline ends. The CDR3, as DNA: TGTGCCAGCAGTTTGGTGTTTTCGGAGACCCAGTACTTC. Translated: CASSLVFSETQYF. Complete variable domain (other parts from reference TRBV28 and TRBJ2-5): DVKVTQSSRYLVKRTGEKVFLECVQDMDHENMFWYRQDPGLGLRLIYFSYDVKMKEKGDIPEGYSVSREKKERFSLILESASTNQTSMYLCASSLVFSETQYFGPGTRLLVL.

Concerning this clonotype itself: Just one base apart from a much larger clone, this may be a read error. This chain links TRBV6-5 with TRBJ2-5; the match to TRBD2 covers 7 bases. Looked up from germline, CDR1 is MNHEY and CDR2 is SVGAGI. The CDR3 extends over 16 amino acids. CDR3 bases: TGTGTCAGCAGTTACGGAAGGGCTAGCGGCCCTGAGACCCAGTACTTC. It is translated as CVSSYGRASGPETQYF.

In this sample, this clonotype turned up a few times. The chain carries TRBV29-1 and TRBJ2-5; D not resolved. This CDR3 is 14 amino acids long. The germline V gene encodes CDR1 SQVTM and CDR2 ANQGSEA. Trimming took 7 bases from V and 5 from J, leaving 20 bases between them. CDR3 in DNA: TGCAGCGCCCCCCTGGGCAGCCCGTGGGAGACCCAGTACTTC. It codes for CSAPLGSPWETQYF.

The chain couples TRBV28 to TRBJ2-2; D unclear. Between the trimmed V and J ends, which lost 4 bases and 5 bases, there was a span of 20 bases. CDR3 length: 17 amino acids. CDR1 and CDR2 (germline): MDHEN, SYDVKM. This chain's CDR3 is CASSSGPLLTWTGELFF. The CDR3, as DNA: TGTGCCAGCAGTTCCGGCCCTCTTTTAACGTGGACCGGGGAGCTGTTTTTT.

The sample holds a few counts of this clonotype. The V call is TRBV5-1, the J call TRBJ2-7; D call uncertain. CDR1 SGHRS and CDR2 YFSETQ come from the germline V gene. The CDR3 has 15 residues. V gave up 0 bases and J gave up 0 bases, with 10 bases separating them. DNA for the CDR3: TGCGCCAGCAGCTTGGAGACGGGCGTCTCCTACGAGCAGTACTTC. Protein: CASSLETGVSYEQYF.

There are a few counts of this clonotype. The chain recombines TRBV25-1 with TRBJ1-1; unclear D gene. V was pared by 5 bases and J by 5 bases, with 9 bases between. Germline CDR1 MGHDK, CDR2 SYGVNS. The CDR3 is 12 amino acids. CDR3 residues: CASSFMETEAFF. The CDR3 DNA reads as TGTGCCAGCAGTTTTATGGAAACTGAAGCTTTCTTT.

This clonotype was seen only a few times. The chain uses TRBV5-1 and TRBJ2-2; TRBD1 matches at 11 bases. The trim removed 4 bases at V and 5 bases at J, leaving 10 bases unmatched. The CDR3 covers 17 residues. The V gene's germline CDR1 is SGHRS and CDR2 YFSETQ. The DNA for the CDR3 is TGCGCCAGCAGCGTGGGACAGGGGGTTCGCGGGACCGGGGAGCTGTTTTTT. It is translated as CASSVGQGVRGTGELFF.

Ten or more counts support this clonotype. The chain is built from TRBV12-3 or TRBV12-4 and TRBJ2-7; no reliable D call. V lost 7 bases and J lost 0, with 10 bases in between. The length of the CDR3 is 13 residues. This chain's CDR3 is CASKRTNSYEQYF. Written as DNA, the CDR3 is TGTGCCAGCAAACGGACGAACTCCTACGAGCAGTACTTC.

In this sample, this clonotype turned up many times. J is TRBJ1-1 and V is TRBV5-1; D perhaps matches TRBD1 (6 bases). Trimming took 0 bases from V and 5 from J, leaving 11 bases between them. This CDR3 spans 14 amino acids. CDR1 SGHRS and CDR2 YFSETQ come from the germline V gene. The CDR3 DNA follows: TGCGCCAGCAGCTTGGAAGGGGGGACGACTGAAGCTTTCTTT. It encodes CASSLEGGTTEAFF. Full variable domain (rest looked up from reference TRBV5-1 and TRBJ1-1): KAGVTQTPRYLIKTRGQQVTLSCSPISGHRSVSWYQQTPGQGLQFLFEYFSETQRNKGNFPGRFSGRQFSNSRSEMNVSTLELGDSALYLCASSLEGGTTEAFFGQGTRLTVV.

The chain recombines TRBV6-1 with TRBJ2-7; 15 bases line up with TRBD2. Per the germline V gene, CDR1 is MNHNS and CDR2 is SASEGT. The CDR3 loop spans 14 amino acids. With 7 bases clipped from V and 7 bases from J, the junction kept 5 bases outside the gene matches. The CDR3, as DNA: TGTGCCAGCACTGGGACTAGCGGGAGGAAAGAGCAGTACTTC. Amino acids: CASTGTSGRKEQYF.

The V gene is TRBV4-1, the J gene TRBJ2-7, with 9 bases matching TRBD2. Germline V gives CDR1 MGHRA, CDR2 YSYEKL. The CDR3 runs to 16 residues. The trim removed 1 base at V and 0 bases at J, leaving 4 bases unmatched. The CDR3 spells CASSQVLAGSSYEQYF. The DNA of the CDR3 is TGCGCCAGCAGCCAAGTTCTAGCGGGAAGCTCCTACGAGCAGTACTTC.

This clonotype was counted a single time. The chain combines TRBV5-1 with TRBJ2-7; possibly TRBD1 or TRBD2 for D (5 bases each). This CDR3 is built from 14 residues. CDR1 is SGHRS and CDR2 is YFSETQ in the germline V gene. Trimming removed 6 bases from V and 2 bases from J, with 15 bases in between. CDR3 in amino acids: CASIRGQIPYEQYF. DNA of the CDR3: TGCGCCAGCATCCGGGGCCAGATTCCCTACGAGCAGTACTTC.

This clonotype was observed at least ten times. The chain combines TRBV27 with TRBJ1-5; weak D call: TRBD1 (5 bases). The CDR3 is 15 amino acids. V dropped 1 base and J dropped 7 bases, with 14 bases sitting between them. The germline gives CDR1 MNHEY, CDR2 SMNVEV (reference sequence). In DNA, the CDR3 is TGTGCCAGCAGTTTATTGGGAGGGGTCGGGCAGCCCCAGCATTTT. Amino acids: CASSLLGGVGQPQHF.

There are many counts of this clonotype. V gene TRBV29-1 combines with J gene TRBJ2-5; 9 bases match TRBD1. With 2 bases clipped from V and 5 bases from J, the junction kept 3 bases outside the gene matches. The CDR3 is 13 residues long. Germline V gives CDR1 SQVTM, CDR2 ANQGSEA. CDR3: CSVETGGAETQYF. CDR3 sequence (DNA): TGCAGCGTTGAAACAGGGGGCGCGGAGACCCAGTACTTC.

This clonotype has at least ten counts. The rearrangement uses TRBV25-1 and TRBJ2-7; 7 positions agree with TRBD1. V lost 3 bases, J lost 6 bases, and 5 bases stayed unmatched. This CDR3 has 13 amino acids. Germline CDR1 MGHDK, CDR2 SYGVNS. The CDR3 DNA reads TGTGCCAGCAGTGAGGGACAGAAAGGCGAGCAGTACTTC. This translates into CASSEGQKGEQYF.

The chain is built from TRBV24-1 and TRBJ2-4; 7 bases agree with TRBD2. The CDR3 is 14 amino acids. J gave up 1 base and V 5 bases, and 1 base lay outside the gene matches. Germline V lookup: CDR1 KGHDR, CDR2 SFDVKD. In nucleotides, the CDR3 is TGTGCCACCAGTGCCGGGGGGGCCAAAAACATTCAGTACTTC. It encodes CATSAGGAKNIQYF.

This clonotype was seen at least ten times. The J gene is TRBJ2-2, the V gene TRBV29-1; 7 bases match TRBD2. Germline CDR1 SQVTM, CDR2 ANQGSEA. V was pared by 4 bases and J by 6 bases, with 8 bases of the junction left unmatched. The CDR3 has 14 residues. The CDR3 loop is CSVVDEGRAGELFF. Here the CDR3 DNA reads TGCAGCGTTGTGGACGAGGGGAGGGCCGGGGAGCTGTTTTTT.

This clonotype was counted ten times or more. The chain is built from TRBV15 and TRBJ2-3; 12 positions match TRBD2. CDR3 size: 14 residues. The trim removed 2 bases at V and 6 bases at J, leaving 0 bases unmatched. CDR1 is LNHNV, CDR2 YYDKDF, per germline (reference sequence). CDR3 protein: CATSRLAGGDTQYF. CDR3 in DNA: TGTGCCACCAGCAGACTAGCGGGAGGGGATACGCAGTATTTT. Based on the CDR3 plus reference TRBV15 and TRBJ2-3, the full variable domain is DAMVIQNPRYQVTQFGKPVTLSCSQTLNHNVMYWYQQKSSQAPKLLFHYYDKDFNNEADTPDNFQSRRPNTSFCFLDIRSPGLGDTAMYLCATSRLAGGDTQYFGPGTRLTVL.

The rearrangement uses TRBV20-1 and TRBJ2-7; D may be TRBD2 (5 bases). Germline V gene lookup returns CDR1 DFQATT and CDR2 SNEGSKA (reference sequence). The length of the CDR3 is 14 residues. Trimming pared 0 bases from V and 3 bases from J, leaving 12 bases between. CDR3 region: CSARELANRYEQYF. In DNA, the CDR3 is TGCAGTGCTAGAGAGCTAGCTAACCGCTACGAGCAGTACTTC.

This clonotype was recorded at least ten times. J is TRBJ2-7 and V is TRBV29-1; tentative D call: TRBD2 (5 bases). The CDR3 is 12 residues long. CDR1 and CDR2 (germline): SQVTM, ANQGSEA. Trimming removed 5 bases from V and 4 bases from J, with 12 bases in between. The CDR3, as DNA: TGCAGCGTTAAGCGAGCGGAATACGAGCAGTACTTC. Amino acid sequence: CSVKRAEYEQYF.

This clonotype came up many times. V gene TRBV6-6 combines with J gene TRBJ2-3; D is unresolved. This CDR3 region has 13 residues. Germline CDR1 and CDR2: MNHNY and SVGAGI (reference sequence). V gave up 6 bases and J gave up 2 bases, with 9 bases separating them. The DNA for the CDR3 is TGTGCCAGCAGCCCCACCGACACAGATACGCAGTATTTT. Translated: CASSPTDTDTQYF.

The chain links TRBV29-1 to TRBJ2-3; 11 positions agree with TRBD1. Trimming removed 7 bases from V and 5 bases from J; junction bases left unmatched: 8. The V gene's germline CDR1 is SQVTM and CDR2 ANQGSEA. The CDR3 spans 14 residues. CDR3 nucleotide sequence: TGCAGCGCCGGACAGGGGGCCGGAATAGATACGCAGTATTTT. It encodes CSAGQGAGIDTQYF.

V usage is TRBV11-3 and J usage is TRBJ2-2; TRBD2 matches 10 bases. Trimming at V came to 5 bases and at J to 7 bases, leaving 13 bases not matched to a gene. Germline CDR1 SGHNT, CDR2 YENEEA. The CDR3 is 17 residues long. The CDR3, as DNA: TGTGCCAGCAGCCCCCGGACTAGCGGAGAGGTCAACGGGGAGCTGTTTTTT. Encoded protein: CASSPRTSGEVNGELFF.